Presented here are 8 T cell receptor beta chains from one specimen sequenced in a study of early T cells in non-severe SARS-CoV-2 infection. From the 5' RACE reads, TCRdb called clonotypes with MiXCR, one entry per CDR3 protein. The sample lists over 60,000 distinct CDR3 sequences; about 10% were seen once. Sequencing used whole blood, obtained at baseline. The receptors here all came from an adult who was a healthcare worker with PCR-confirmed SARS-CoV-2 infection or an uninfected control (not recorded which).

This clonotype was counted between two and nine times. The V gene is TRBV5-1, the J gene TRBJ2-5, with D perhaps TRBD2 (6 bases). Looked up from germline, CDR1 is SGHRS and CDR2 is YFSETQ. The V gene lost 7 bases and the J gene lost 2 bases, with 12 bases spanning the gap. This CDR3 is built from 13 residues. The CDR3 here is CASYEGGQETQYF. In DNA form, the CDR3 reads TGCGCCAGCTACGAGGGAGGTCAAGAGACCCAGTACTTC. The full variable domain, its missing parts supplied by reference TRBV5-1 and TRBJ2-5, is KAGVTQTPRYLIKTRGQQVTLSCSPISGHRSVSWYQQTPGQGLQFLFEYFSETQRNKGNFPGRFSGRQFSNSRSEMNVSTLELGDSALYLCASYEGGQETQYFGPGTRLLVL.

The V and J genes are TRBV12-3 or TRBV12-4 and TRBJ2-7, with D tentatively TRBD1 (7 bases). The CDR3 has 15 residues. The V and J ends lost 8 bases and 2 bases respectively, with 19 bases between them. This CDR3 is CASLGRGRGAYEQYF. The CDR3 region has the DNA TGTGCCAGCCTCGGTCGTGGCAGGGGGGCCTACGAGCAGTACTTC.

This clonotype has a handful of counts. V and J are TRBV29-1 and TRBJ2-7; possible D gene TRBD2, 6 bases. V dropped 1 base and J dropped 3 bases, with 22 bases sitting between them. This CDR3 is built from 17 residues. Germline V gives CDR1 SQVTM, CDR2 ANQGSEA. In DNA, the CDR3 is TGCAGCGTTGAAGGGACGGTCCGGGGGTCCCGATACTACGAGCAGTACTTC. This codes for CSVEGTVRGSRYYEQYF.

V usage is TRBV19 and J usage is TRBJ1-6; the D is unclear. Trimming cost V 5 bases and J 0 bases, with 8 bases left between them. The CDR3 is 15 residues long. Germline CDR1 LNHDA, CDR2 SQIVND (reference sequence). CDR3 sequence: CASSVESSYNSPLHF. CDR3 DNA sequence: TGTGCCAGTAGTGTGGAAAGCTCCTATAATTCACCCCTCCACTTT.

In this sample, this clonotype turned up a few times. The chain couples TRBV19 to TRBJ2-7, with TRBD2 matching 8 bases. V shed 4 bases and J 5 bases; nucleotides not matched to a gene: 13. The germline gives CDR1 LNHDA, CDR2 SQIVND (reference sequence). There are 16 residues in the CDR3. The CDR3 spells CASSTLPLGLVDEQYF. The CDR3 DNA reads TGTGCCAGTAGTACCCTACCCTTGGGACTAGTCGACGAGCAGTACTTC.

This clonotype showed up many times. The chain employs TRBV6-2 or TRBV6-3 and TRBJ1-6, with a tentative D call TRBD1 (5 bases). From germline, CDR1 is MNHEY and CDR2 SVGEGT. Trimming left V 7 bases short and J 10 bases short, with 20 bases between. CDR3 size: 15 residues. The CDR3 spells CASTPWVGVDSPLHF. The CDR3 DNA reads TGTGCCAGCACTCCCTGGGTAGGGGTTGACTCACCCCTCCACTTT.

The chain combines TRBV18 with TRBJ2-5; TRBD2 matches 8 bases. Germline CDR1 and CDR2: KGHSH and LQKENI. The CDR3 covers 16 residues. V shed 0 bases and J 0 bases; nucleotides not matched to a gene: 3. This CDR3 is CASSPPRGANQETQYF. The CDR3 nucleotides are TGTGCCAGCTCACCACCGCGGGGGGCCAACCAAGAGACCCAGTACTTC. Together with reference TRBV18 and TRBJ2-5, the CDR3 gives the full variable domain: NAGVMQNPRHLVRRRGQEARLRCSPMKGHSHVYWYRQLPEEGLKFMVYLQKENIIDESGMPKERFSAEFPKEGPSILRIQQVVRGDSAAYFCASSPPRGANQETQYFGPGTRLLVL.

This clonotype came up many times. V gene TRBV30 combines with J gene TRBJ2-1; the match to TRBD1 covers 9 bases. This CDR3 contains 15 residues. Germline CDR1 GTSNPN, CDR2 SVGIG (reference sequence). Trimming at V came to 6 bases and at J to 10 bases, leaving 16 bases not matched to a gene. Here the CDR3 DNA reads TGTGCCTGCGATACAGGGGGCGACTCCCTTGGGGAGCAGTTCTTC. Amino acids: CACDTGGDSLGEQFF.